The rows below give T cell receptor beta chains drawn from one sample of a study of blood T cell repertoires in COVID-19. This table comes from immunoSEQ multiplex PCR, and its TCRdb copy is limited to in-frame clones, with some not included. The repertoire holds 300,000 to 450,000 clones, with more than 70% as singletons. The sample was PBMCs or T cells enriched from blood (not recorded which). These receptors all stem from a woman between 18 and 30 years old who had recovered from COVID-19. Each CDR3 is given with its conserved first and last residue. A D gene is named only where the DNA matches it firmly. Clone size appears in some rows only: once, few, many, or a class for an expanded clone.

D gene: -; V gene: TRBV20-1; clone size: -; J gene: TRBJ1-5; CDR3 protein: CSASGGSNQPQHF; CDR3 DNA: TGCAGTGCTAGTGGAGGGAGCAATCAGCCCCAGCATTTT
D gene: TRBD1; V gene: TRBV6-5; clone size: many; J gene: TRBJ1-3; CDR3 protein: CASRAGTGAGNTIYF; CDR3 DNA: TGTGCCAGCAGAGCCGGGACAGGGGCTGGAAACACCATATATTTT
D gene: -; V gene: TRBV3-1/TRBV3-2; clone size: -; J gene: TRBJ1-1; CDR3 protein: CASSHSPGVETEAFF; CDR3 DNA: TGTGCCAGCAGCCATAGTCCGGGTGTAGAGACTGAAGCTTTCTTT
D gene: -; V gene: TRBV29-1; clone size: -; J gene: TRBJ2-3; CDR3 protein: CSLTLRTDTQYF; CDR3 DNA: TGCAGCCTTACGTTGAGAACAGATACGCAGTATTTT
D gene: TRBD2; V gene: TRBV11-2; clone size: -; J gene: TRBJ2-3; CDR3 protein: CASSYISLSGGGTDTQYF; CDR3 DNA: TGTGCCAGCAGCTACATCTCGTTAAGCGGGGGGGGCACAGATACGCAGTATTTT
D gene: -; V gene: TRBV9; clone size: -; J gene: TRBJ1-2; CDR3 protein: CASSDHTAGGYTF; CDR3 DNA: TGTGCCAGCAGCGATCACACTGCGGGAGGCTACACCTTC
D gene: -; V gene: TRBV2; clone size: -; J gene: TRBJ2-7; CDR3 protein: CASRIRGHPYEQYF; CDR3 DNA: TGTGCCAGCAGGATTCGAGGACATCCCTACGAGCAGTACTTC
D gene: -; V gene: TRBV19; clone size: few; J gene: TRBJ2-7; CDR3 protein: CASSPGVSYEQYF; CDR3 DNA: TGTGCCAGTAGTCCAGGTGTCTCCTACGAGCAGTACTTC
D gene: -; V gene: TRBV19; clone size: once; J gene: TRBJ1-2; CDR3 protein: CASSTQWGYTF; CDR3 DNA: TGTGCCAGTAGTACGCAGTGGGGCTACACCTTC
D gene: -; V gene: TRBV12-3/TRBV12-4; clone size: -; J gene: TRBJ1-2; CDR3 protein: CASSLVGGGYTF; CDR3 DNA: TGTGCCAGCAGTTTAGTTGGGGGCGGCTACACCTTC
D gene: -; V gene: TRBV7-3; clone size: -; J gene: TRBJ2-5; CDR3 protein: CASSQGREETQYF; CDR3 DNA: TGTGCCAGCTCCCAGGGGAGGGAAGAGACCCAGTACTTC
D gene: -; V gene: TRBV4-3; clone size: -; J gene: TRBJ1-1; CDR3 protein: CASSHLGNTEAFF; CDR3 DNA: TGCGCCAGCAGCCACCTCGGGAACACTGAAGCTTTCTTT
D gene: TRBD2; V gene: TRBV6-1; clone size: few; J gene: TRBJ2-3; CDR3 protein: CASSEALAGGPDTQYF; CDR3 DNA: TGTGCCAGCAGTGAGGCCCTAGCGGGGGGGCCGGATACGCAGTATTTT
D gene: -; V gene: TRBV27; clone size: -; J gene: TRBJ2-2; CDR3 protein: CASSFRGGGGELFF; CDR3 DNA: TGTGCCAGCAGTTTCAGGGGCGGAGGCGGGGAGCTGTTTTTT
D gene: TRBD1; V gene: TRBV27; clone size: -; J gene: TRBJ2-7; CDR3 protein: CASSFHRGAYEQYF; CDR3 DNA: TGTGCCAGCAGTTTCCACAGGGGAGCCTACGAGCAGTACTTC
D gene: TRBD1; V gene: TRBV7-8; clone size: -; J gene: TRBJ1-4; CDR3 protein: CASSLTGGTNEKLFF; CDR3 DNA: TGTGCCAGCAGTCTAACAGGGGGAACTAATGAAAAACTGTTTTTT
D gene: TRBD1; V gene: TRBV5-1; clone size: -; J gene: TRBJ2-7; CDR3 protein: CASSLGWTGDHEQYF; CDR3 DNA: TGCGCCAGCAGCTTGGGTTGGACAGGGGATCACGAGCAGTACTTC
D gene: -; V gene: TRBV27; clone size: -; J gene: TRBJ2-2; CDR3 protein: CASRGARELFF; CDR3 DNA: TGTGCCAGCCGGGGGGCGCGGGAGCTGTTTTTT
D gene: TRBD1; V gene: TRBV18; clone size: once; J gene: TRBJ1-1; CDR3 protein: CASWGQNSPDTEAFF; CDR3 DNA: TGTGCCAGCTGGGGACAGAATTCCCCGGACACTGAAGCTTTCTTT
D gene: -; V gene: TRBV30; clone size: -; J gene: TRBJ2-5; CDR3 protein: CAWRPSFQETQYF; CDR3 DNA: TGTGCCTGGAGACCTAGCTTTCAAGAGACCCAGTACTTC
D gene: -; V gene: TRBV19; clone size: -; J gene: TRBJ1-5; CDR3 protein: CASKAGYQPQHF; CDR3 DNA: TGTGCCAGTAAGGCAGGGTATCAGCCCCAGCATTTT
D gene: TRBD1; V gene: TRBV9; clone size: -; J gene: TRBJ1-5; CDR3 protein: CASSGQGSNQPQHF; CDR3 DNA: TGTGCCAGCAGCGGACAGGGCTCCAATCAGCCCCAGCATTTT
D gene: -; V gene: TRBV15; clone size: -; J gene: TRBJ1-1; CDR3 protein: CATSSEWAGNSMNTEAFF; CDR3 DNA: TGTGCCACCAGCTCAGAGTGGGCAGGGAATTCCATGAACACTGAAGCTTTCTTT
D gene: -; V gene: TRBV28; clone size: -; J gene: TRBJ1-5; CDR3 protein: CASRLQGSNQPQHF; CDR3 DNA: TGTGCCAGCAGACTACAGGGAAGCAATCAGCCCCAGCATTTT
D gene: TRBD1; V gene: TRBV7-9; clone size: once; J gene: TRBJ1-4; CDR3 protein: CASSSSDRDESNEKLFF; CDR3 DNA: TGTGCCAGCAGCTCGTCTGACAGGGATGAGTCTAATGAAAAACTGTTTTTT
D gene: -; V gene: TRBV12-5; clone size: -; J gene: TRBJ2-1; CDR3 protein: CASGLGEPWQFF; CDR3 DNA: TGTGCTAGTGGTTTGGGGGAGCCTTGGCAGTTCTTC
D gene: -; V gene: TRBV6-1; clone size: -; J gene: TRBJ1-5; CDR3 protein: CASSEYGRGYSNQPQHF; CDR3 DNA: TGTGCCAGCAGTGAATACGGCAGGGGCTATAGCAATCAGCCCCAGCATTTT
D gene: -; V gene: TRBV11-3; clone size: -; J gene: TRBJ2-1; CDR3 protein: CASSPGVGGLYNEQFF; CDR3 DNA: TGTGCCAGCAGCCCAGGCGTCGGCGGGCTATACAATGAGCAGTTCTTC